The subject of this entry is one T cell receptor beta chain. Its antigen is as yet unknown. These data originate in a study of a mutant IDH1 vaccine in newly diagnosed glioma. Study background: Eight vaccine injections were given to patients in weeks 1, 3, 5, 7, 11, 15, 19 and 23. The start of vaccination came 4-6 weeks after radiotherapy alone, or with temozolomide cycles. Study results and caveats: Whatever changes occurred in top peripheral T cell clonotypes seemed unrelated to pseudoprogression.

CDR3 length: 14 amino acids. V was shortened by 3 bases and J by 4 bases, with 9 bases between the two germline ends. The germline V gene has CDR1 KGHSH and CDR2 LQKENI. Method: immunoSEQ multiplex PCR; TCRdb's copy keeps in-frame clones and lacks some. Altogether around 66,000 clones are present, 80% being singletons, with the ten largest covering about 6%. The time point: week 11, during vaccination. With topical imiquimod, each dose of the vaccine consisted of 300 ug of mutant IDH1 20-mer peptide. The source material was PBMCs, sampled from a glioma patient whose treatment included an IDH1 peptide vaccine. The chain couples TRBV18 to TRBJ1-4; no definite D call. The sequence was collected from a man aged 50 to 60 with glioma. CDR3 bases: TGTGCCAGCTCACCGTCGGAGGGTAATGAAAAACTGTTTTTT. It specifies CASSPSEGNEKLFF.